Below are 12 T cell receptor beta chains sequenced from a single sample in a study of blood T cell repertoires in COVID-19. The method was immunoSEQ multiplex PCR; TCRdb's version includes in-frame clones alone and lacks a portion of them. The sample has approximately 170,000 clones; approximately 89% are singletons. Sequencing used peripheral blood. Source of these receptors: a man between 65 and 85 years old with acute or convalescent COVID-19.

The J gene is TRBJ1-5, the V gene TRBV10-1; D is undetermined. The CDR3 is made up of 13 amino acids. CDR1 WNHNN and CDR2 SYGVQD come from the germline V gene (reference sequence). The V and J ends lost 4 bases and 2 bases respectively, with 6 bases between them. The CDR3 DNA sequence: TGCGCCAGCAGTGTTGAGGGCAATCAGCCCCAGCATTTT. Amino acid sequence: CASSVEGNQPQHF.

This chain connects TRBV7-9 to TRBJ1-5, with D perhaps TRBD1 (6 bases). V gave up 5 bases and J gave up 5 bases, with 13 bases separating them. CDR3 length: 14 residues. The germline gives CDR1 SEHNR, CDR2 FQNEAQ (reference sequence). CDR3 nucleotides: TGTGCCAGCAGCCTACAGGGTGAGGATCAGCCCCAGCATTTT. Amino acids: CASSLQGEDQPQHF.

This clone appeared once. This chain connects TRBV11-2 to TRBJ2-1, with 7 bases aligning to TRBD2. The CDR3 contains 14 residues. Looked up from germline, CDR1 is SGHAT and CDR2 is FQNNGV. J gave up 7 bases and V 5 bases, and 8 bases lay outside the gene matches. In DNA, the CDR3 is TGTGCCAGCAGCCTAACCAGCGGGATTAATGAGCAGTTCTTC. Residues: CASSLTSGINEQFF. The full variable domain, completed using reference TRBV11-2 and TRBJ2-1, is EAGVAQSPRYKIIEKRQSVAFWCNPISGHATLYWYQQILGQGPKLLIQFQNNGVVDDSQLPKDRFSAERLKGVDSTLKIQPAKLEDSAVYLCASSLTSGINEQFFGPGTRLTVL.

CDR3 nucleotides: TGTGCCAGCAGCCCCCAGACAGGGAGCGGCTACACCTTC. Amino acids: CASSPQTGSGYTF. The chain couples TRBV7-2 to TRBJ1-2; 7 nucleotides line up with TRBD1. The ends lost 5 bases at V and 8 bases at J; junction bases unmatched: 8. The CDR3 spans 13 residues. In germline, CDR1 is SGHTA, CDR2 FQGNSA.

The rearrangement uses TRBV7-3 and TRBJ1-2; D remains unclear. The CDR3 totals 13 residues. The germline V gene has CDR1 SGHTA and CDR2 FQGTGA. Trimming removed 5 bases at V and 5 bases at J, with 12 bases between. DNA for the CDR3: TGTGCCAGCAGCCCAGACGGGGAATATGGCTACACCTTC. It specifies CASSPDGEYGYTF.

The V gene is TRBV18, the J gene TRBJ2-7, with D perhaps matching TRBD1 (6 bases). Germline values: CDR1 KGHSH, CDR2 LQKENI. V dropped 3 bases and J dropped 3 bases, with 9 bases sitting between them. This CDR3 is built from 13 residues. The CDR3 nucleotides read TGTGCCAGCTCACCTCGCAGGGGCTACGAGCAGTACTTC. Encoded protein: CASSPRRGYEQYF.

The chain carries TRBV7-2 and TRBJ1-5; 8 nucleotides align to TRBD1. The V gene end was trimmed by 5 bases and the J gene end by 3 bases; junction bases not matched to a gene: 3. CDR1 and CDR2 from the germline V gene are SGHTA and FQGNSA. The CDR3 length is 14 residues. The CDR3 loop is CASSRTGNNQPQHF. DNA for the CDR3: TGTGCCAGCAGCCGGACAGGGAACAATCAGCCCCAGCATTTT.

V is TRBV11-1 and J is TRBJ2-2; TRBD1 might be the D (6 bases). V was trimmed by 4 bases and J by 5 bases, leaving 17 bases between them. The germline gives CDR1 SGHAT, CDR2 FQDESV (reference sequence). This CDR3 contains 16 residues. The CDR3 DNA sequence: TGTGCCAGCAGCTCCCAGGGGCGGGTCGGAACCGGGGAGCTGTTTTTT. Residues: CASSSQGRVGTGELFF.

The J gene is TRBJ2-5, the V gene TRBV3-1 (or the pseudogene TRBV3-2), with TRBD2 matching 13 bases. V gave up 5 bases and J gave up 5 bases; unmatched junction bases: 14. The CDR3 has 18 amino acids. Germline V gives CDR1 LGHDT, CDR2 YNNKEL (reference sequence). The CDR3 loop reads CASSSGLAGALVTETQYF. In nucleotides, the CDR3 is TGTGCCAGCAGCAGTGGACTAGCGGGGGCCTTAGTGACGGAGACCCAGTACTTC.

The chain combines TRBV28 with TRBJ1-5; D remains unclear. Germline V gene sequence: CDR1 MDHEN, CDR2 SYDVKM. The CDR3 has 12 residues. Trimming pared 5 bases from V and 6 bases from J, leaving 8 bases between. The CDR3 loop reads CASSPLGQPQHF. The CDR3 bases are TGTGCCAGCAGTCCACTCGGTCAGCCCCAGCATTTT.

Remarks on this clone: Other DNA sequences in the sample encode the same CDR3. The genes are TRBV15 and TRBJ2-5; D unresolved. V was pared by 0 bases and J by 5 bases, with 4 bases between. The germline gives CDR1 LNHNV, CDR2 YYDKDF (reference sequence). The CDR3 has 12 residues. Here the CDR3 reads CATSRDRETQYF. For the CDR3, the DNA is TGTGCCACCAGCAGAGATCGGGAGACCCAGTACTTC.

This clone was recorded once. The chain is built from TRBV7-2 and TRBJ2-5; TRBD1 aligns across 9 bases. The trim removed 2 bases at V and 4 bases at J, leaving 2 bases unmatched. Per the germline V gene, CDR1 is SGHTA and CDR2 is FQGNSA. The CDR3 has 14 amino acids. The CDR3 sequence is CASSLRQGGETQYF. Written as DNA, the CDR3 is TGTGCCAGCAGCTTAAGACAGGGGGGAGAGACCCAGTACTTC.